The 25 T cell receptor beta chains listed next were all sequenced from one sample in a study of T cell responses to AZD1222 COVID-19 vaccine. The table came from immunoSEQ multiplex PCR; TCRdb's copy has only in-frame clones and leaves some out. The data show some 100,000 clones, 85% to 90% seen once. The sequences come from peripheral blood, collected on day 0 of AZD1222 vaccination. The receptors shown here come from an adult in good health.

As DNA, the CDR3 is TGTGCCAGCAGCTACCGGACTAGCGGGAGTCTACAAAGGTACAATGAGCAGTTCTTC. It is translated as CASSYRTSGSLQRYNEQFF. The J gene is TRBJ2-1, the V gene TRBV13; 13 bases are shared with TRBD2. Germline loops: CDR1 PRHDT, CDR2 FYEKMQ (reference sequence). The V gene end was trimmed by 4 bases and the J gene end by 4 bases; junction bases not matched to a gene: 13. This CDR3 region has 19 residues.

This clone was counted only a few times. This sample also contains other DNA sequences that code for the same CDR3. This sequence joins TRBV6-5 and TRBJ2-5, with a possible D match to TRBD2 (6 bases). The CDR3 runs to 14 residues. Per germline, CDR1 MNHEY and CDR2 SVGAGI. The ends were cut back, 6 bases at V and 2 bases at J, with 13 bases in the middle. This CDR3 reads CASRREPTQETQYF. The CDR3 nucleotides are TGTGCCAGCAGGCGGGAACCTACGCAAGAGACCCAGTACTTC.

As for this clone: An end of the junction differs from the germline gene, which may be a read error. V and J are TRBV10-3 and TRBJ2-3; 7 bases are shared with TRBD2. Germline-derived CDR1 and CDR2 are ENHRY and SYGVKD. The CDR3 is 15 amino acids. CDR3 sequence: CAVSETGTTTDTQYF. DNA for the CDR3: TGTGCCGTCAGTGAGACCGGGACTACCACAGATACGCAGTATTTT.

This chain links TRBV6-5 with TRBJ1-2; a possible D gene is TRBD1 (5 bases). The V end was cut by 5 bases, the J end by 4 bases, with 11 bases between. The V gene's germline CDR1 is MNHEY and CDR2 SVGAGI. The CDR3 spans 13 residues. CDR3 amino acids: CASSPGLAYGYTF. The DNA for the CDR3 is TGTGCCAGCAGTCCGGGACTGGCCTATGGCTACACCTTC.

The chain combines TRBV5-5 with TRBJ2-5, with 8 bases aligning to TRBD2. This CDR3 is 15 amino acids long. The ends lost 4 bases at V and 1 base at J; junction bases unmatched: 6. The germline V gene encodes CDR1 SGHKS and CDR2 YYEKEE (reference sequence). CDR3 in amino acids: CASSPIAGSQETQYF. CDR3 DNA: TGTGCCAGCAGCCCCATAGCGGGGAGCCAAGAGACCCAGTACTTC.

This chain joins TRBV6-5 and TRBJ2-1; 9 bases match TRBD2. This CDR3 region has 15 residues. Germline assignment: CDR1 MNHEY and CDR2 SVGAGI. The junction had 3 bases not matched to a gene; V was cut back by 6 bases and J by 0 bases. CDR3 nucleotide sequence: TGTGCCAGCAGCCAACTAGCGGGCTCCTACAATGAGCAGTTCTTC. Translating it yields CASSQLAGSYNEQFF.

The rearrangement uses TRBV5-6 and TRBJ1-4; 8 bases agree with TRBD1. Germline CDR1 is SGHDT and CDR2 is YYEEEE. Trimming cost V 0 bases and J 8 bases; bases outside gene matches: 6. This CDR3 contains 15 residues. CDR3 residues: CASSLAGGPSEKLFF. Written as DNA, the CDR3 is TGTGCCAGCAGCTTGGCAGGGGGCCCATCCGAAAAACTGTTTTTT.

CDR3 DNA sequence: TGTGCCAGTAGTATGACAGGGACGAGAACAGATACGCAGTATTTT. Its translation: CASSMTGTRTDTQYF. The chain joins TRBV19 to TRBJ2-3; 7 bases match TRBD1. The CDR3 totals 15 residues. Per the germline V gene, CDR1 is LNHDA and CDR2 is SQIVND (reference sequence). The V gene end was trimmed by 3 bases and the J gene end by 3 bases; junction bases not matched to a gene: 6.

This chain connects TRBV6-5 to TRBJ1-5; the match to TRBD1 covers 7 bases. The CDR3 is made up of 13 amino acids. V lost 6 bases and J lost 6; bases outside the gene matches: 5. The germline V gene has CDR1 MNHEY and CDR2 SVGAGI. This chain's CDR3 is CASRRQGGQPQHF. Here the CDR3 DNA reads TGTGCCAGCAGAAGACAGGGCGGTCAGCCCCAGCATTTT.

V gene TRBV7-8 combines with J gene TRBJ1-3; D is unclear. Germline CDR1 is SGHVS and CDR2 is FQNEAQ. The CDR3 runs 16 residues. Trimming left V 1 base short and J 0 bases short, with 10 bases between. CDR3 amino acids: CASSLVPGYSGNTIYF. The CDR3 coding sequence is TGTGCCAGCAGCTTAGTTCCAGGCTACTCTGGAAACACCATATATTTT.

The chain joins TRBV5-6 to TRBJ1-1; 8 bases line up with TRBD1. V shed 4 bases and J 4 bases; nucleotides not matched to a gene: 9. In germline, CDR1 is SGHDT, CDR2 YYEEEE. The length of the CDR3 is 15 residues. CDR3: CASSKAGQGVTEAFF. Written as DNA, the CDR3 is TGTGCCAGCAGCAAGGCTGGACAGGGAGTCACTGAAGCTTTCTTT.

In this sample, this clone turned up once. The V and J genes are TRBV30 and TRBJ1-2; 9 nucleotides match TRBD1. CDR3 length equals 15 residues. V was clipped by 4 bases and J by 4 bases; unmatched bases: 10. Germline loops: CDR1 GTSNPN, CDR2 SVGIG (reference sequence). CDR3: CAWKGNRGPIYGYTF. The CDR3 DNA reads as TGTGCCTGGAAAGGGAACAGGGGGCCTATCTATGGCTACACCTTC.

The rearrangement uses TRBV6-1 and TRBJ2-1; the D gene is possibly TRBD2 (6 bases). The CDR3 covers 17 residues. Trimming took off 4 bases at V and 0 bases at J, with 16 bases between the two ends. The germline V gene encodes CDR1 MNHNS and CDR2 SASEGT. The CDR3 sequence is CASSARTGTVSYNEQFF. CDR3 in DNA: TGTGCCAGCAGTGCGCGGACCGGGACTGTCTCCTACAATGAGCAGTTCTTC.

The V gene is TRBV11-1, the J gene TRBJ2-7, with D maybe TRBD2 (6 bases). V lost 5 bases to trimming and J lost 7 bases, with 12 bases between them. In germline, CDR1 is SGHAT, CDR2 FQDESV (reference sequence). The CDR3 loop spans 12 amino acids. In nucleotides, the CDR3 is TGTGCCAGCAGCACCGGGGGAAAGGAGCAGTACTTC. Translation: CASSTGGKEQYF.

This clone was counted a single time. The chain is built from TRBV28 and TRBJ2-7, with TRBD1 matching 7 bases. V lost 8 bases to trimming and J lost 3 bases; unmatched junction nucleotides: 4. Germline V lookup: CDR1 MDHEN, CDR2 SYDVKM. The CDR3 is 12 residues long. The CDR3 nucleotides are TGTGCCAGCCAGACAGGGAACTACGAGCAGTACTTC. Amino acid sequence: CASQTGNYEQYF.

V usage is TRBV7-2 and J usage is TRBJ1-5, with 7 nucleotides matching TRBD1. The CDR3 runs 17 residues. The germline CDR1 and CDR2 sequences are SGHTA and FQGNSA. The ends lost 1 base at V and 3 bases at J; junction bases unmatched: 9. CDR3 in amino acids: CASSLVGNDRANQPQHF. In nucleotides, the CDR3 is TGTGCCAGCAGCTTAGTCGGGAACGACAGGGCCAATCAGCCCCAGCATTTT.

This clone turned up a few times. The chain uses TRBV12-3 or TRBV12-4 and TRBJ2-7; weak D call: TRBD1 (5 bases). V was shortened by 6 bases and J by 6 bases, with 15 bases between the two germline ends. CDR3 size: 13 residues. CDR3: CASSQLGAPEQYF. CDR3 in DNA: TGTGCCAGCAGCCAGCTTGGGGCACCCGAGCAGTACTTC.

The genes are TRBV4-1 and TRBJ1-2; weak D call: TRBD1 (5 bases). V was trimmed by 0 bases and J by 6 bases, leaving 11 bases between them. The CDR3 contains 14 residues. Germline-derived CDR1 and CDR2 are MGHRA and YSYEKL. The CDR3 protein is CASSQDHRSDGYTF. The DNA of the CDR3 is TGCGCCAGCAGCCAAGATCACAGGAGCGATGGCTACACCTTC.

V usage is TRBV6-5 and J usage is TRBJ2-5, with TRBD2 as a possible D gene (5 bases). V was pared by 2 bases and J by 5 bases, with 12 bases between. The CDR3 length is 14 residues. Per the germline V gene, CDR1 is MNHEY and CDR2 is SVGAGI. The CDR3 is CASSYVPGSETQYF. In nucleotides, the CDR3 is TGTGCCAGCAGTTACGTCCCGGGATCGGAGACCCAGTACTTC.

Only a few counts were recorded for this clone. The V and J genes are TRBV10-2 and TRBJ2-2; D not certain. The CDR3 consists of 12 residues. In germline, CDR1 is WSHSY, CDR2 SAAADI. Trimming took 8 bases from V and 4 from J, leaving 8 bases between them. CDR3 in amino acids: CASRSVTGELFF. The DNA for the CDR3 is TGCGCCAGCCGATCGGTCACCGGGGAGCTGTTTTTT.

The chain recombines TRBV7-9 with TRBJ1-2, with 8 bases lining up with TRBD1. The germline V gene has CDR1 SEHNR and CDR2 FQNEAQ (reference sequence). There are 13 residues in the CDR3. With 5 bases clipped from V and 5 bases from J, the junction kept 4 bases outside the gene matches. CDR3 sequence reads: CASSKTGEYGYTF. The CDR3 DNA sequence: TGTGCCAGCAGCAAGACAGGGGAGTATGGCTACACCTTC.

CDR3 sequence reads: CASSLDTSGRAKNIQYF. The CDR3 nucleotides are TGTGCCAGCAGCTTAGACACTAGCGGGAGGGCCAAAAACATTCAGTACTTC. The V and J genes are TRBV7-2 and TRBJ2-4; TRBD2 matches at 12 bases. The CDR3 extends over 17 amino acids. Trimming cost V 1 base and J 1 base; bases outside gene matches: 2. Germline V gives CDR1 SGHTA, CDR2 FQGNSA.

V gene TRBV29-1 combines with J gene TRBJ1-2, with 7 bases matching TRBD1. The CDR3 runs 16 residues. The ends lost 0 bases at V and 0 bases at J; junction bases unmatched: 7. Germline V gene lookup returns CDR1 SQVTM and CDR2 ANQGSEA. In nucleotides, the CDR3 is TGCAGCGTTGAAGATACGACAGGGACGTCTAACTATGGCTACACCTTC. It encodes CSVEDTTGTSNYGYTF.

This chain uses TRBV6-1 with TRBJ2-4; D gene ambiguous. V was clipped by 1 base and J by 2 bases, with 15 bases between them. CDR3 length: 17 residues. Germline V CDR1 and CDR2: MNHNS, SASEGT. CDR3 region: CASSEGMAAATKNIQYF. The DNA for the CDR3 is TGTGCCAGCAGTGAAGGTATGGCGGCGGCGACCAAAAACATTCAGTACTTC.

This clone has only one observation. V gene TRBV29-1 combines with J gene TRBJ1-1, with D possibly being TRBD1 (6 bases). This CDR3 has 13 residues. With 6 bases removed from V and 2 bases from J, the gap between germline ends came to 13 bases. Germline-derived CDR1 and CDR2 are SQVTM and ANQGSEA. The CDR3 DNA reads TGCAGCGTAGCGGGGGCATTAAACACTGAAGCTTTCTTT. It codes for CSVAGALNTEAFF.